This T cell receptor (beta chain) was obtained from a study of blood T cell repertoires in COVID-19. The CDR3 totals 15 residues. J lost 8 bases, V lost 6 bases, and 12 bases had no gene match. Germline CDR1 is SGHKS and CDR2 is YYEKEE (reference sequence). Method: immunoSEQ multiplex PCR; TCRdb's copy keeps in-frame clones and lacks some. Of a few hundred thousand clones in the sample, around 80% were seen once. This clone was counted a single time. Participant-given clinical history determined each cohort assignment. This TCR derives from a man younger than 40 with acute COVID-19. Sequencing used PBMCs or T cells enriched from blood (not recorded which). The rearrangement uses TRBV5-5 and TRBJ2-1, with 9 positions matching TRBD2. The CDR3 DNA follows: TGTGCCAGCATCCTCCTCTTGGCGGGGGGGCATGAGCAGTTCTTC. This encodes CASILLLAGGHEQFF.